Listed here are 25 T cell receptor beta chains from one sample, sequenced in a study of cytomegalovirus exposure and HLA in healthy donors. The PCR made use of 60 Vbeta and 13 Jbeta primers. Here immunoSEQ multiplex PCR was the method, and the copy in TCRdb shows in-frame clones only, minus some. The sample holds about 140,000 clones, approximately 70% seen once. Material for sequencing was PBMCs. These receptors were obtained from a woman aged 55-69 years in good health and CMV-seropositive.

CDR3 loop: CASSLILAPEGNEQFF. In DNA form, the CDR3 reads TGTGCCAGCAGTTTAATTTTAGCCCCTGAGGGCAATGAGCAGTTCTTC. V gene TRBV28 combines with J gene TRBJ2-1; tentative D call: TRBD2 (5 bases). Germline V gene lookup returns CDR1 MDHEN and CDR2 SYDVKM. The CDR3 spans 16 residues. Between the trimmed V and J ends, which lost 2 bases and 6 bases, there was a span of 17 bases.

The rearrangement uses TRBV28 and TRBJ2-7, with 7 bases aligning to TRBD1. The CDR3 has 16 residues. J gave up 8 bases and V 6 bases, and 19 bases lay outside the gene matches. CDR1 MDHEN and CDR2 SYDVKM come from the germline V gene. CDR3 residues: CASSQTGTEAFDKQYF. Here the CDR3 DNA reads TGTGCCAGCAGCCAAACCGGGACAGAGGCTTTTGACAAGCAGTACTTC.

This chain links TRBV7-3 with TRBJ2-1; TRBD1 might be the D (6 bases). The germline V gene encodes CDR1 SGHTA and CDR2 FQGTGA. The CDR3 extends over 15 amino acids. V shed 5 bases and J shed 0 bases, with 11 bases lying between them. The CDR3 protein is CASSPRGLSYNEQFF. CDR3 nucleotides: TGTGCCAGCAGCCCCAGGGGTCTCTCCTACAATGAGCAGTTCTTC.

The gene calls are TRBV28 and TRBJ2-7; 9 bases match TRBD2. The length of the CDR3 is 15 residues. Germline-derived CDR1 and CDR2 are MDHEN and SYDVKM. J gave up 0 bases and V 9 bases, and 9 bases lay outside the gene matches. The CDR3 here is CASKFGSGSSYEQYF. The CDR3 DNA reads TGTGCCAGTAAATTCGGTAGCGGGAGCTCCTACGAGCAGTACTTC.

The rearrangement uses TRBV11-1 and TRBJ2-1, with 8 nucleotides matching TRBD2. The V segment lost 2 bases and the J segment 7 bases; nucleotides outside the gene matches: 10. Per the germline V gene, CDR1 is SGHAT and CDR2 is FQDESV (reference sequence). This CDR3 has 16 residues. The CDR3 sequence is CASSLKREWGGNEQFF. The CDR3 DNA follows: TGTGCCAGCAGCTTAAAGCGGGAGTGGGGGGGGAATGAGCAGTTCTTC.

This clone was found a few times. The chain has TRBV6-6 and TRBJ2-7, with a weak D call TRBD2 (6 bases). CDR3 size: 13 residues. The germline V and J ends were trimmed by 6 bases and 2 bases, with 11 bases remaining between them. Germline CDR1 reads MNHNY; CDR2 reads SVGAGI (reference sequence). The CDR3 spells CASRWGLAYEQYF. The CDR3, as DNA: TGTGCCAGCAGGTGGGGACTGGCCTACGAGCAGTACTTC.

This chain links TRBV6-1 with TRBJ1-2, with D unclear. CDR1 and CDR2 from the germline V gene are MNHNS and SASEGT. Trimming removed 11 bases at V and 8 bases at J, with 12 bases between. This CDR3 has 10 amino acids. CDR3 protein: CAASSVGYTF. The CDR3 coding sequence is TGTGCCGCCTCGTCGGTCGGCTACACCTTC.

This chain links TRBV6-5 with TRBJ2-1; tentative D call: TRBD2 (6 bases). Trimming stripped 6 bases from V and 6 bases from J, with 9 bases between. Germline CDR1 and CDR2: MNHEY and SVGAGI. This CDR3 contains 12 residues. The DNA of the CDR3 is TGTGCCAGCAGCGGGAGTCTCAATGAGCAGTTCTTC. It is translated as CASSGSLNEQFF.

The chain joins TRBV4-1 to TRBJ2-3, with D perhaps matching TRBD2 (6 bases). Between the trimmed V and J ends, which lost 2 bases and 9 bases, there was a span of 18 bases. This CDR3 is 15 amino acids long. The germline CDR1 and CDR2 sequences are MGHRA and YSYEKL. The DNA for the CDR3 is TGCGCCAGCAGCCAACCCCGGGACGGGGGTAGGACGCAGTATTTT. It specifies CASSQPRDGGRTQYF.

This clone was found a few times. The rearrangement links TRBV2 to TRBJ2-7; D is perhaps TRBD1 (6 bases). From germline, CDR1 is SNHLY and CDR2 FYNNEI. CDR3 length: 15 residues. V was shortened by 7 bases and J by 1 base, with 17 bases between the two germline ends. The CDR3 reads CASIIDRSPSYEQYF. The CDR3 DNA is TGTGCCAGCATCATAGACAGGTCCCCTTCCTACGAGCAGTACTTC.

The CDR3 here is CAWSVRGGVNQPQHF. The CDR3 DNA follows: TGTGCCTGGAGTGTGCGTGGAGGCGTCAATCAGCCCCAGCATTTT. The chain joins TRBV30 to TRBJ1-5; D remains unclear. This CDR3 is built from 15 residues. The germline V gene has CDR1 GTSNPN and CDR2 SVGIG (reference sequence). Trimming stripped 0 bases from V and 3 bases from J, with 12 bases between.

The chain is built from TRBV28 and TRBJ1-2, with D hard to call. The germline CDR1 and CDR2 sequences are MDHEN and SYDVKM. The CDR3 consists of 16 residues. V gave up 3 bases and J gave up 3 bases, with 17 bases separating them. This CDR3 is CASSFPPGYGDYGYTF. CDR3 DNA: TGTGCCAGCAGTTTCCCCCCCGGATACGGGGACTATGGCTACACCTTC.

V gene TRBV27 combines with J gene TRBJ2-7; 8 bases agree with TRBD1. Trimming at V came to 4 bases and at J to 1 base, leaving 3 bases not matched to a gene. The CDR3 is 14 residues long. Germline V lookup: CDR1 MNHEY, CDR2 SMNVEV (reference sequence). This CDR3 reads CASSSGQGSYEQYF. The CDR3 DNA sequence: TGTGCCAGCAGTTCCGGACAGGGTTCCTACGAGCAGTACTTC.

The V gene is TRBV10-1, the J gene TRBJ2-6, with 8 bases fitting TRBD1. The V gene end was trimmed by 6 bases and the J gene end by 2 bases; junction bases not matched to a gene: 3. The CDR3 length is 15 residues. The germline CDR1 and CDR2 sequences are WNHNN and SYGVQD (reference sequence). The CDR3 DNA sequence: TGCGCCAGCAGCCGGACAGGGACTGGGGCCAACGTCCTGACTTTC. Translation: CASSRTGTGANVLTF.

The chain combines TRBV10-3 with TRBJ1-1, with 10 bases matching TRBD1. Unmatched junction bases numbered 10, after V lost 6 bases and J lost 9 bases. Germline values: CDR1 ENHRY, CDR2 SYGVKD. The CDR3 contains 14 residues. The CDR3 is CAIRSGTGAPKAFF. DNA for the CDR3: TGTGCCATCAGGTCCGGGACAGGGGCACCAAAAGCTTTCTTT.

The rearrangement links TRBV13 to TRBJ2-7; 15 bases agree with TRBD2. J lost 0 bases, V lost 7 bases, and 16 bases had no gene match. The CDR3 contains 20 residues. Germline CDR1 reads PRHDT; CDR2 reads FYEKMQ (reference sequence). The CDR3 DNA reads TGTGCCAGCATTCAGCTGGGTTGGACTAGCGGGAGGGAGGGCTCCTACGAGCAGTACTTC. Protein product: CASIQLGWTSGREGSYEQYF. Drawing the rest from reference TRBV13 and TRBJ2-7, the complete variable domain is AAGVIQSPRHLIKEKRETATLKCYPIPRHDTVYWYQQGPGQDPQFLISFYEKMQSDKGSIPDRFSAQQFSDYHSELNMSSLELGDSALYFCASIQLGWTSGREGSYEQYFGPGTRLTVT.

CDR3 protein: CASSVGAGVTDTQYF. CDR3 bases: TGTGCCAGCAGCGTAGGGGCGGGAGTGACAGATACGCAGTATTTT. The chain links TRBV9 to TRBJ2-3; the match to TRBD2 covers 7 bases. The CDR3 has 15 amino acids. The J segment lost 3 bases and the V segment lost 0 bases, leaving 4 bases of the junction unmatched. The V gene's germline CDR1 is SGDLS and CDR2 YYNGEE.

Note on this clone: At one of its ends the junction is not consistent with the germline gene, which may arise from a read error. As DNA, the CDR3 is TGTGCCAGCAGTGAAGCTCTGGGCCCCGTATTT. It yields the protein CASSEALGPVF. The rearrangement links TRBV2 to TRBJ1-1; no clear D gene. Germline V gene lookup returns CDR1 SNHLY and CDR2 FYNNEI. The CDR3 spans 11 residues.

The V call is TRBV5-4, the J call TRBJ2-5; TRBD1 agrees at 7 bases. Germline-derived CDR1 and CDR2 are SGHNT and YYREEE (reference sequence). The CDR3 is 14 amino acids. The ends lost 3 bases at V and 2 bases at J; junction bases unmatched: 4. Here the CDR3 DNA reads TGTGCCAGCAGCTCGGGGACAGATCAAGAGACCCAGTACTTC. Encoded protein: CASSSGTDQETQYF.

The chain combines TRBV5-4 with TRBJ1-2; TRBD1 matches at 8 bases. CDR3 length: 15 residues. Trimming cost V 0 bases and J 1 base; bases outside gene matches: 2. Germline CDR1 and CDR2: SGHNT and YYREEE (reference sequence). The CDR3 bases are TGTGCCAGCAGCTTGGCAGGGGGCGTTAACTATGGCTACACCTTC. Translated, it gives CASSLAGGVNYGYTF.

The genes are TRBV19 and TRBJ2-1, with 7 bases lining up with TRBD2. V shed 8 bases, J shed 4 bases, and the junction held 8 bases outside the gene matches. Germline V gene data show CDR1 as LNHDA and CDR2 as SQIVND (reference sequence). The CDR3 length is 14 residues. The DNA for the CDR3 is TGTGCCAGTGGGGCTAGCGGAACTTACAATGAGCAGTTCTTC. It translates to CASGASGTYNEQFF. Filled out from reference TRBV19 and TRBJ2-1, the complete variable domain reads DGGITQSPKYLFRKEGQNVTLSCEQNLNHDAMYWYRQDPGQGLRLIYYSQIVNDFQKGDIAEGYSVSREKKESFPLTVTSAQKNPTAFYLCASGASGTYNEQFFGPGTRLTVL.

The chain links TRBV6-1 to TRBJ2-1; D may be TRBD1 (5 bases). The CDR3 runs to 15 residues. Germline values: CDR1 MNHNS, CDR2 SASEGT. The V end was cut by 8 bases, the J end by 6 bases, with 20 bases between. The CDR3 here is CASGLDPQGFNEQFF. As DNA, the CDR3 is TGTGCCAGCGGATTGGACCCGCAGGGTTTCAATGAGCAGTTCTTC.

The V call is TRBV15, the J call TRBJ2-3; D is possibly TRBD2 (6 bases). CDR3 length equals 15 residues. V lost 3 bases and J 0 bases, leaving 10 bases between the germline ends. From germline, CDR1 is LNHNV and CDR2 YYDKDF (reference sequence). The CDR3 region is CATSSRSGSTDTQYF. CDR3 bases: TGTGCCACCAGCAGCCGTAGCGGTAGCACAGATACGCAGTATTTT.

V usage is TRBV7-8 and J usage is TRBJ1-1; 9 bases fit TRBD1. Germline V CDR1 and CDR2: SGHVS, FQNEAQ. The CDR3 contains 15 residues. The V segment lost 4 bases and the J segment 5 bases; nucleotides outside the gene matches: 8. CDR3 in amino acids: CASSYNRGLGTEAFF. DNA for the CDR3: TGTGCCAGCAGCTACAACAGGGGGCTGGGGACTGAAGCTTTCTTT.

J is TRBJ2-6 and V is TRBV11-2; D possibly corresponds to TRBD2 (5 bases). Trimming cost V 0 bases and J 3 bases, with 15 bases left between them. Germline V gene lookup returns CDR1 SGHAT and CDR2 FQNNGV. The CDR3 has 18 amino acids. CDR3 loop: CASSLDLGSRGGANVLTF. The CDR3 coding sequence is TGTGCCAGCAGCTTAGATCTGGGCAGCCGGGGTGGGGCCAACGTCCTGACTTTC.